This TCR beta chain is from a study of blood T cell repertoires in COVID-19. Categorization into cohorts depended on clinical history that participants reported. Two negative PCRs, clearance, or symptom resolution characterized the recovered Cohort 3 donors. The CDR3 runs 15 residues. Germline values: CDR1 LNHDA, CDR2 SQIVND (reference sequence). Trimming removed 7 bases at V and 0 bases at J, with 10 bases between. Libraries were prepared by immunoSEQ multiplex PCR; TCRdb keeps only in-frame clonotypes and omits some of them. The sample carries a few hundred thousand clones, approximately 85% recorded once.

The chain couples TRBV19 to TRBJ1-6; tentative D call: TRBD1 (6 bases). The sequence derives from a woman between 45 and 60 years old who had recovered from COVID-19. Sequenced material: PBMCs or T cells enriched from blood (not recorded which). CDR3 protein: CASNQQGSYNSPLHF. The CDR3 bases are TGTGCCAGTAACCAACAGGGCTCCTATAATTCACCCCTCCACTTT.